Following are 14 T cell receptor beta chains from one sample sequenced in a study of blood T cells in healthy people across ages. The second PCR ran 7 to 11 cycles with a sample-barcoded 5' primer and J-beta primers. In TCRdb, the 5' RACE reads were re-called with MiXCR into one record per CDR3 protein. The table includes approximately 730,000 distinct CDR3 sequences, about 55% detected once. Sequenced: blood. These receptors came from a man older than 75 in good health.

This chain uses TRBV12-3 or TRBV12-4 with TRBJ2-3, with 9 bases aligning to TRBD2. J was trimmed by 0 bases and V by 6 bases; bases with no gene match: 7. The CDR3 sequence is 16 residues long. The CDR3 sequence is CASSYASGVSTDTQYF. CDR3 nucleotides: TGTGCCAGCAGCTACGCTAGCGGGGTTAGCACAGATACGCAGTATTTT.

The chain is built from TRBV9 and TRBJ1-2, with no clear D. There are 15 residues in the CDR3. Germline-derived CDR1 and CDR2 are SGDLS and YYNGEE. The V gene lost 0 bases and the J gene lost 7 bases, with 16 bases spanning the gap. Here the CDR3 DNA reads TGTGCCAGCAGCGTAGGCGCGTATCAGGACCGTGGCTACACCTTC. It is translated as CASSVGAYQDRGYTF.

About this clonotype itself: A much more abundant neighbour one base away suggests this may be a read error. The chain couples TRBV20-1 to TRBJ2-5; TRBD2 is a possible D gene (5 bases). The CDR3 covers 12 residues. Per germline, CDR1 DFQATT and CDR2 SNEGSKA (reference sequence). Trimming left V 6 bases short and J 10 bases short, with 18 bases between. The chain's CDR3 is CSAALSDGIQYF. CDR3 sequence (DNA): TGCAGTGCCGCCCTTAGCGACGGGATCCAGTACTTC.

The sample holds a few counts of this clonotype. The J gene is TRBJ2-3, the V gene TRBV6-2 or TRBV6-3; no clear D gene. V gave up 2 bases and J gave up 6 bases, with 12 bases separating them. This CDR3 is 14 amino acids long. CDR1 and CDR2 from the germline V gene are MNHEY and SVGEGT. This chain's CDR3 is CASSYGTVGDTQYF. As DNA, the CDR3 is TGTGCCAGCAGTTACGGCACGGTGGGGGATACGCAGTATTTT.

This sequence joins TRBV29-1 and TRBJ1-2; a weak D match, TRBD1 (5 bases). V lost 4 bases and J lost 4, with 10 bases in between. The CDR3 loop spans 12 amino acids. In germline, CDR1 is SQVTM, CDR2 ANQGSEA. The chain's CDR3 is CSVGQGPYGYTF. The CDR3 coding sequence is TGCAGCGTTGGCCAGGGACCCTATGGCTACACCTTC.

The chain has TRBV7-8 and TRBJ1-4; 8 bases match TRBD1. The CDR3 runs to 16 residues. Germline CDR1 reads SGHVS; CDR2 reads FQNEAQ. After removal of 5 bases from V and 0 bases from J, the junction contained 5 bases not matched to a gene. The DNA of the CDR3 is TGTGCCAGCAGCCCGGACAGGGTTGCAACTAATGAAAAACTGTTTTTT. As protein: CASSPDRVATNEKLFF.

The V and J genes are TRBV29-1 and TRBJ2-1; 10 nucleotides match TRBD2. This CDR3 is 15 amino acids long. Germline-derived CDR1 and CDR2 are SQVTM and ANQGSEA. The J segment lost 8 bases and the V segment lost 7 bases, leaving 14 bases of the junction unmatched. The CDR3 DNA follows: TGCAGCGCTGATGAAACCCTAGCGGGAGCATATGAGCAGTTCTTC. This gives the protein CSADETLAGAYEQFF.

In the case of this clonotype: An end of the junction differs from the germline gene, which may be a read error. The chain has TRBV4-2 and TRBJ2-1, with TRBD2 matching 8 bases. CDR3 length: 20 amino acids. Germline V lookup: CDR1 LGHNA, CDR2 YNFKEQ. The CDR3 loop is CANSQDQGPLGAGDYNEQFF. The CDR3 DNA sequence: TGTGCCAACAGCCAAGATCAGGGGCCCCTAGGAGCGGGAGACTACAATGAGCAGTTCTTC.

This chain connects TRBV27 to TRBJ2-1; D remains unclear. Germline V CDR1 and CDR2: MNHEY, SMNVEV (reference sequence). V lost 4 bases and J lost 9, with 13 bases in between. CDR3 length: 13 amino acids. CDR3 amino acids: CASSSDGWGEQFF. CDR3 DNA sequence: TGTGCCAGCAGTTCGGACGGTTGGGGTGAGCAGTTCTTC.

This chain uses TRBV5-1 with TRBJ2-3, with 7 bases that match TRBD1. Trimming cost V 3 bases and J 14 bases; bases outside gene matches: 18. Germline CDR1 SGHRS, CDR2 YFSETQ. This CDR3 contains 15 residues. CDR3: CASSWGQSGWRYAYF. CDR3 DNA: TGCGCCAGCAGCTGGGGACAGTCGGGCTGGAGATACGCGTATTTT.

The chain joins TRBV20-1 to TRBJ2-5; weak D call: TRBD2 (6 bases). V was trimmed by 8 bases and J by 0 bases, leaving 16 bases between them. This CDR3 spans 14 amino acids. Germline lookup yields CDR1 DFQATT and CDR2 SNEGSKA (reference sequence). CDR3 nucleotides: TGCAGTACCACTAGCTCCTCGTACCAAGAGACCCAGTACTTC. This translates into CSTTSSSYQETQYF.

The chain combines TRBV30 with TRBJ2-5, with D perhaps TRBD2 (6 bases). Gene TRBJ2-7 matches the end of the DNA better, so the J call may be wrong. This CDR3 has 14 residues. In germline, CDR1 is GTSNPN, CDR2 SVGIG (reference sequence). In DNA form, the CDR3 reads TGTGCCTGGAGTTTCGGCGGTGGGGGGAACGAGCAGTACTTC. It encodes CAWSFGGGGNEQYF.

The V call is TRBV6-5, the J call TRBJ2-7, with D perhaps given as TRBD1 or TRBD2 (5 bases each). There are 14 residues in the CDR3. Between the trimmed V and J ends, which lost 10 bases and 0 bases, there was a span of 16 bases. Germline V gene sequence: CDR1 MNHEY, CDR2 SVGAGI. CDR3 in amino acids: CATWRGASSYEQYF. The DNA of the CDR3 is TGTGCCACCTGGCGAGGGGCGAGCTCCTACGAGCAGTACTTC.

The chain joins TRBV20-1 to TRBJ2-1; TRBD2 agrees at 12 bases. The junction had 9 bases not matched to a gene; V was cut back by 6 bases and J by 3 bases. This CDR3 region has 16 residues. The germline V gene encodes CDR1 DFQATT and CDR2 SNEGSKA (reference sequence). CDR3 residues: CSAVGLAGSFYNEQFF. In DNA, the CDR3 is TGCAGTGCCGTTGGACTAGCGGGGTCCTTCTACAATGAGCAGTTCTTC.